This T cell receptor (beta chain) was identified in a study of blood T cell repertoires in COVID-19. Whole-study context: There were acute and convalescent COVID-19 samples, and they came from the United States, Italy and Spain. PBMCs, B-cell-depleted T cells, or T cells were the source of the cDNA or gDNA that made up the material.

Original processing methods: It was from reference gene primer amplification that nucleated cell counts were estimated. Here immunoSEQ multiplex PCR was the method, and the copy in TCRdb shows in-frame clones only, minus some. V, J and clone size are taken as reported in that table, and D and trimming were inferred from the DNA itself. The sample holds around 140,000 clones; more than 75% are singletons and the top ten take more than 2%. Per the germline V gene, CDR1 is LNHNV and CDR2 is YYDKDF (reference sequence). The length of the CDR3 is 15 residues. V lost 1 base, J lost 5 bases, and 14 bases lay in between.

V usage is TRBV15 and J usage is TRBJ1-2, with D maybe TRBD1 (6 bases). The receptor's source is a human donor with acute or convalescent COVID-19. The donor label of this sample is uncertain. The sequenced sample was peripheral blood. The CDR3 sequence: CATSRAPPGHYGYTF. The CDR3 DNA reads TGTGCCACCAGCAGAGCCCCCCCGGGACATTATGGCTACACCTTC.